One and the same sample provided the 8 T cell receptor beta chains below, sequenced in a study of T cells in Graves' hyperthyroidism and ophthalmopathy. Authors of the study amplified TCR beta CDR3 regions from RNA transcripts. The HTBI primer set was used in a first-round RT-PCR of the TCR CDR3. In TCRdb, the multiplex PCR reads were re-called with MiXCR into one record per CDR3 protein. The sample consists of under 350,000 distinct CDR3 sequences, around a sixth of them appearing once. The specimen was blood. The receptors originated from a woman between 45 and 60 years old with Graves' hyperthyroidism.

V is TRBV30 and J is TRBJ1-5; possibly TRBD1 for D (6 bases). From germline, CDR1 is GTSNPN and CDR2 SVGIG (reference sequence). Trimming pared 2 bases from V and 3 bases from J, leaving 11 bases between. The CDR3 covers 14 residues. CDR3 region: CAWSPGQTNQPQHF. The CDR3, as DNA: TGTGCCTGGAGTCCCGGACAGACCAATCAGCCCCAGCATTTT. Full variable domain (remainder filled in from reference TRBV30 and TRBJ1-5): SQTIHQWPATLVQPVGSPLSLECTVEGTSNPNLYWYRQAAGRGLQLLFYSVGIGQISSEVPQNLSASRPQDRQFILSSKKLLLSDSGFYLCAWSPGQTNQPQHFGDGTRLSIL.

This clonotype was observed a few times. The chain links TRBV19 to TRBJ2-3; 7 bases fit TRBD2. CDR3 length: 15 amino acids. The V segment lost 7 bases and the J segment 7 bases; nucleotides outside the gene matches: 14. CDR1 and CDR2 from the germline V gene are LNHDA and SQIVND (reference sequence). DNA for the CDR3: TGTGCCAGTACTTACGGACTAGAAGATTGGAATACGCAGTATTTT. Translated, it gives CASTYGLEDWNTQYF.

The gene calls are TRBV2 and TRBJ2-7; the match to TRBD1 covers 10 bases. V was clipped by 8 bases and J by 4 bases; unmatched bases: 5. This CDR3 region has 13 residues. Germline loops: CDR1 SNHLY, CDR2 FYNNEI. The CDR3 DNA reads as TGTGCCAGCCGCGGGACAGGGGATTACGAGCAGTACTTC. Translation gives CASRGTGDYEQYF.

This clonotype was counted many times. This chain links TRBV30 with TRBJ2-1; TRBD2 agrees at 12 bases. The ends lost 1 base at V and 4 bases at J; junction bases unmatched: 8. This CDR3 region has 17 residues. Germline CDR1 GTSNPN, CDR2 SVGIG (reference sequence). CDR3 sequence reads: CAWSADRTSGAYNEQFF. CDR3 DNA: TGTGCCTGGAGTGCCGATAGGACTAGCGGGGCTTACAATGAGCAGTTCTTC.

This clonotype was found many times. This chain joins TRBV18 and TRBJ1-1; TRBD1 matches 8 bases. Germline values: CDR1 KGHSH, CDR2 LQKENI. The CDR3 contains 14 residues. The junction had 5 bases not matched to a gene; V was cut back by 7 bases and J by 1 base. Here the CDR3 reads CASYLGTGNTEAFF. The CDR3 region has the DNA TGTGCCAGCTATTTAGGGACAGGGAACACTGAAGCTTTCTTT.

This clonotype was recorded at least ten times. The gene calls are TRBV3-1 and TRBJ1-1, with D unresolved. This CDR3 spans 13 amino acids. V lost 1 base, J lost 3 bases, and 6 bases lay in between. CDR1 LGHDT and CDR2 YNNKEL come from the germline V gene (reference sequence). The CDR3 nucleotides read TGTGCCAGCAGCCAAGGGAGGTACACTGAAGCTTTCTTT. Translated, it gives CASSQGRYTEAFF.

This clonotype showed up just a few times. V is TRBV20-1 and J is TRBJ2-7; D might be TRBD1 (6 bases). Germline V gene data show CDR1 as DFQATT and CDR2 as SNEGSKA (reference sequence). Trimming left V 0 bases short and J 7 bases short, with 22 bases between. This CDR3 has 16 residues. Here the CDR3 DNA reads TGCAGTGCTAGAGAGAGGAAAGGGACACCAGGGGAAGAGCAGTACTTC. Amino acids: CSARERKGTPGEEQYF.

This chain links TRBV6-1 with TRBJ2-1; 13 positions agree with TRBD2. Trimming at V came to 6 bases and at J to 3 bases, leaving 11 bases not matched to a gene. The V gene's germline CDR1 is MNHNS and CDR2 SASEGT. The CDR3 loop spans 18 amino acids. CDR3 in DNA: TGTGCCAGCAGGAGGACTAGCGGGGGATCTGACCTCTACAATGAGCAGTTCTTC. Protein product: CASRRTSGGSDLYNEQFF.